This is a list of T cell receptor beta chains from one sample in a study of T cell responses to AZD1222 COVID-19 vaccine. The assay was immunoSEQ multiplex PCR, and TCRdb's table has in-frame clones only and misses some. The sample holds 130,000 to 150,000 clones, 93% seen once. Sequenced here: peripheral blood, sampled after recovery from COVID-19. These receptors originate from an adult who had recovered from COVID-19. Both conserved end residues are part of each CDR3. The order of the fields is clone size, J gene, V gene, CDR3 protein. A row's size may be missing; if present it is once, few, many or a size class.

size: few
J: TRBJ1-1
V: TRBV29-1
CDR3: CSAGGPLAGSNTEAFF

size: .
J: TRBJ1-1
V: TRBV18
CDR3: CASSPARRGSTTEAFF

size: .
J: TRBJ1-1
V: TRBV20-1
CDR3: CSASPVTEAFF

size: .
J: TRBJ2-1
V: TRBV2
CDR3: CASSENALEQFF

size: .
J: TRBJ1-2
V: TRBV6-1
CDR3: CASSDTNDSYGYTF

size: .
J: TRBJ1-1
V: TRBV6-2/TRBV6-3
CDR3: CASSYVNTEAFF

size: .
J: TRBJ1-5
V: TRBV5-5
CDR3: CASSAGQGSNQPQHF

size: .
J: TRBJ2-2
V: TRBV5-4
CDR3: CASSLAGGDLNTGELFF

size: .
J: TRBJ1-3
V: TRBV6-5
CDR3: CASSYLTGTSGNTIYF

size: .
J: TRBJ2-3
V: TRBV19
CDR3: CASTSTGGDTQYF

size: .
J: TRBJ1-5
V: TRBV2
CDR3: CASQDRVSNQPQHF

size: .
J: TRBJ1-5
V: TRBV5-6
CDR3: CASSLGGQGAGQPQHF

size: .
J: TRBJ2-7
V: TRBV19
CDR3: CASSIAGEREKTYEQYF

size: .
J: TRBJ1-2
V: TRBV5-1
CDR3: CASSLREGFGYTF

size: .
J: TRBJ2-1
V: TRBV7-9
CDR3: CASSLVGRLAGVRYNEQFF

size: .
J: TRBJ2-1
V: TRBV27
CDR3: CASSPARDNEQFF

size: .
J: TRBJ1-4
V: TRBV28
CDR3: CASSLGSWGSNEKLFF

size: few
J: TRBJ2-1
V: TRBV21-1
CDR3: CASSKRSQLRAYNEQFF

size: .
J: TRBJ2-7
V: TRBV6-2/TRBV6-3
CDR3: CASSTSGRRSSYEQYF

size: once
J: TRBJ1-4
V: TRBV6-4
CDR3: CASRRGRNEKLFF

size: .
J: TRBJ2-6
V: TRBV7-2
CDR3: CASSLEFRASGANVLTF

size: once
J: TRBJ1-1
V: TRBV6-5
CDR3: CASSRELNTEAFF

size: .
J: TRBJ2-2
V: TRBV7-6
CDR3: CASSLVVPGANTGELFF

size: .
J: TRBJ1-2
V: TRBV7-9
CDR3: CASSLGPDRANYGYTF

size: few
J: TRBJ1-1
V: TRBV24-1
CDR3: CATRARGGHTEAFF

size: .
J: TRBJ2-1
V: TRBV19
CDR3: CASSITGATYNEQFF

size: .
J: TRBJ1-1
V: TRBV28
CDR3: CASSLPGQGHTEAFF

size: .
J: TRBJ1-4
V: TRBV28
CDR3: CASSSPRHMGEKLFF

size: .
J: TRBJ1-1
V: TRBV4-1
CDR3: CASSAADRVVGNTEAFF

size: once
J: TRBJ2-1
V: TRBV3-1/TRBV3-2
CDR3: CASSQTSGSYEQFF

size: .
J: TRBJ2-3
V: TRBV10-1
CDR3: CASRGTGGFSGGTDTQYF

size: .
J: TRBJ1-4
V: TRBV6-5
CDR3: CASGYGAGNEKLFF

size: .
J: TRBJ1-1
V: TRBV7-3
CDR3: CASSPTPNTEAFF

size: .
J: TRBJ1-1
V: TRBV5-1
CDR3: CASSFRQGWTEAFF

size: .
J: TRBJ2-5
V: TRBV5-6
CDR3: CASSLGGQETQYF

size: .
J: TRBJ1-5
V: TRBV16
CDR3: CASSQSQLNQPQHF

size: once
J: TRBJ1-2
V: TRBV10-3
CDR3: CAISNLRVNYGYTF

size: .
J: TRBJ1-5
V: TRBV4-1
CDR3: CASSPSPDPSGNQPQHF

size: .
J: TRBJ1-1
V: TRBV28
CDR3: CASSSAAEAFF

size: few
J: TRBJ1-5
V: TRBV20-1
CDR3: CSASRDRDPYSNQPQHF

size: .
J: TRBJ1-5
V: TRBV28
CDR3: CASSLPSYGASNQPQHF

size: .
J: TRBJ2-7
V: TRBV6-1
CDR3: CASSEWEGGLAGYEQYF

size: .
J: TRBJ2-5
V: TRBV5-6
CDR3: CASSLPRDRRETQYF

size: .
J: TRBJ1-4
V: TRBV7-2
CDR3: CASSLRGRNEKLFF

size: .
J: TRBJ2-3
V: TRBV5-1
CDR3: CASSLVLGTTSTDTQYF

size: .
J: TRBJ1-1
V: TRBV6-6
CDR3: CASSPAQGPMNTEAFF

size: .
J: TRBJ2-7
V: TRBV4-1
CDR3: CASSQDDRFPTPNYEQYF

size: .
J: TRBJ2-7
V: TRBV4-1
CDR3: CASSQVSYMTFRSYEQYF